This TCR beta chain originates from a study of OX40 agonist ivuxolimab in advanced cancers. The data were produced by immunoSEQ multiplex PCR, yet TCRdb's version contains in-frame clones alone and is incomplete. The table records 60,000 to 100,000 clones, under 85% of them present only once. The junction had 5 bases not matched to a gene; V was cut back by 4 bases and J by 9 bases. Germline V CDR1 and CDR2: MDHEN, SYDVKM. The CDR3 has 12 residues. This specimen was CD4+ or CD8+ T cells sorted from blood, taken in a trial of the OX40 agonist ivuxolimab. The V call is TRBV28, the J call TRBJ1-1, with TRBD1 identical over 7 bases. The receptor comes from an adult with an advanced solid tumor such as melanoma, head and neck, liver or kidney cancer. CDR3 loop: CASSSTGFKAFF. In nucleotides, the CDR3 is TGTGCCAGCAGTTCGACAGGGTTTAAAGCTTTCTTT.